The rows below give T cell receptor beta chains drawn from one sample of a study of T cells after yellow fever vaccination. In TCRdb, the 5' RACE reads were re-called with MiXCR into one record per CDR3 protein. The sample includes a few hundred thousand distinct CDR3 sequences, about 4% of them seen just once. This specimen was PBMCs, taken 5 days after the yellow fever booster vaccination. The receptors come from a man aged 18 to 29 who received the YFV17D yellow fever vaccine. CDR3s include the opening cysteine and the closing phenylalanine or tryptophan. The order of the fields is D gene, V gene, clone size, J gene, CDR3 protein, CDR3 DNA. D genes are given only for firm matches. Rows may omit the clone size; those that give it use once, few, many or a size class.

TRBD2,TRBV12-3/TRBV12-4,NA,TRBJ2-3,CASSLLAVDTQYF,TGTGCCAGCAGTTTGCTAGCGGTAGATACGCAGTATTTT
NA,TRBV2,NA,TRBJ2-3,CASSDVGKDTQYF,TGTGCCAGCAGTGATGTTGGGAAGGATACGCAGTATTTT
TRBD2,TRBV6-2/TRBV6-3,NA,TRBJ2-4,CASSQLRGDFAKNIQYF,TGTGCCAGCAGTCAACTACGGGGGGACTTCGCCAAAAACATTCAGTACTTC
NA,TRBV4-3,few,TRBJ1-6,CASSQGQTIPPLHF,TGCGCCAGCAGCCAAGGACAAACTATTCCACCCCTCCACTTT
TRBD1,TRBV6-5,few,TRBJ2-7,CASSYSDRAEQYF,TGTGCCAGCAGTTACTCGGACAGGGCCGAGCAGTACTTC
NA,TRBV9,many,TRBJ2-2,CASSVDRNTGELFF,TGTGCCAGCAGCGTAGACAGAAACACCGGGGAGCTGTTTTTT
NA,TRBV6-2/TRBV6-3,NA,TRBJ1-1,CASSPTGHTEAFF,TGTGCCAGCAGTCCGACAGGTCACACTGAAGCTTTCTTT
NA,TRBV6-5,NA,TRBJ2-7,CASSFSGAVYEQYF,TGTGCCAGCAGTTTTTCAGGGGCGGTCTACGAGCAGTACTTC
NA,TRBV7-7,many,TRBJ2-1,CASSPGPLGEQFF,TGTGCTAGCAGCCCCGGACCCTTAGGAGAGCAGTTCTTC
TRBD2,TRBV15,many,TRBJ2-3,CATSRDRLAGVTDTQYF,TGTGCCACCAGCAGAGATAGGCTAGCGGGGGTTACAGATACGCAGTATTTT
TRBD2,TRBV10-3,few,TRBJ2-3,CAIKAGGEDTQYF,TGTGCCATCAAAGCGGGGGGAGAGGATACGCAGTATTTT
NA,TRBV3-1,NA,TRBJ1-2,CASSQVSTPYLSGYTF,TGTGCCAGCAGCCAAGTTTCTACACCCTACCTATCTGGCTACACCTTC
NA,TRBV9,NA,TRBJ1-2,CASRAGRGYTF,TGTGCCAGCAGAGCAGGCAGGGGCTACACCTTC
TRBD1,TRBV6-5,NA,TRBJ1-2,CATQRGGFYGYTF,TGTGCCACACAGAGAGGGGGCTTCTATGGCTACACCTTC
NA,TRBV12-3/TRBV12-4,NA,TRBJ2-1,CASSFGGYSYNEQFF,TGTGCCAGCAGTTTCGGGGGTTACTCCTACAATGAGCAGTTCTTC
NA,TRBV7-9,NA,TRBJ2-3,CASSLVGGDTTQYF,TGTGCCAGCAGCTTAGTGGGGGGCGATACCACGCAGTATTTT
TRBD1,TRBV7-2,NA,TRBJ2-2,CASLWDRNTGELFF,TGTGCCAGCCTTTGGGACAGGAACACCGGGGAGCTGTTTTTT
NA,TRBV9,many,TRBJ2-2,CASSGQVYTGELFF,TGTGCCAGCAGCGGACAGGTTTACACCGGGGAGCTGTTTTTT
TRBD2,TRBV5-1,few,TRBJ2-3,CASSTLTSGATDTQYF,TGCGCCAGCAGCACCCTAACTAGCGGGGCAACAGATACGCAGTATTTT
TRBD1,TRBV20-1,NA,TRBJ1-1,CSATDRGWTEAFF,TGCAGTGCTACTGACAGGGGATGGACTGAAGCTTTCTTT
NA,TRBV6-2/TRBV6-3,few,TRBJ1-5,CASSYSLTGSNQPQHF,TGTGCCAGCAGTTACTCCCTAACAGGTAGCAATCAGCCCCAGCATTTT
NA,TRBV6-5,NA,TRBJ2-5,CASSQTTRSYQETQYF,TGTGCCAGCAGTCAAACCACCCGCTCTTACCAAGAGACCCAGTACTTC
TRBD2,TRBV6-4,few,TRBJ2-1,CASSDSFQRGLYNEQFF,TGTGCCAGCAGTGACTCGTTCCAGCGGGGGCTCTACAATGAGCAGTTCTTC
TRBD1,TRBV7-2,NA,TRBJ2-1,CASSLPRTGRSSYNEQFF,TGTGCCAGCAGCCTACCTAGGACAGGTCGGAGCTCCTACAATGAGCAGTTCTTC
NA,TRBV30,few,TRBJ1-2,CAWSYRGHYGYTF,TGTGCCTGGAGCTATCGGGGGCACTATGGCTACACCTTC
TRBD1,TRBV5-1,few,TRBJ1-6,CASSRTGGENNSPLHF,TGCGCCAGCAGCCGGACAGGGGGCGAAAATAATTCACCCCTCCACTTT